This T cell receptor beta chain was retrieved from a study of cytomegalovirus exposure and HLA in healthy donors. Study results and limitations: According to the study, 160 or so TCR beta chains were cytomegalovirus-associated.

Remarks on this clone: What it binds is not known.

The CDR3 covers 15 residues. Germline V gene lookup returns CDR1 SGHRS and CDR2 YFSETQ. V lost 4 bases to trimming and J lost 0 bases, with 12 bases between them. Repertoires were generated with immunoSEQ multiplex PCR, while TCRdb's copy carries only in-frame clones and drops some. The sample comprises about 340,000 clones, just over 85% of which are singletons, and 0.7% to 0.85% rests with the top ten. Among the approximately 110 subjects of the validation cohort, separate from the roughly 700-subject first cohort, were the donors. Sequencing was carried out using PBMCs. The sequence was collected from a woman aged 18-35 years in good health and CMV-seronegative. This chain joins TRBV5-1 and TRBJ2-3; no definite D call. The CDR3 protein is CASSPGVTSTDTQYF. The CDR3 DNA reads TGCGCCAGCAGCCCTGGAGTTACTAGCACAGATACGCAGTATTTT. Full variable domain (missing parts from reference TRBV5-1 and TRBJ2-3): KAGVTQTPRYLIKTRGQQVTLSCSPISGHRSVSWYQQTPGQGLQFLFEYFSETQRNKGNFPGRFSGRQFSNSRSEMNVSTLELGDSALYLCASSPGVTSTDTQYFGPGTRLTVL.